The 29 T cell receptor beta chains below were found in one sample sequenced in a study of T cell repertoires in cytomegalovirus infection. No antigen is known for these receptors. TCRdb re-derived calls from the reads in MiXCR, one entry per CDR3 protein. The data hold hundreds of thousands of distinct CDR3 sequences, with roughly 33% observed a single time. The material was cultured PBMCs, obtained from culture after CMV antigen stimulation. These receptors were collected from a human donor in good health (CMV status not recorded). Some clones in this sample may be carry-over from other donors' samples.

The gene calls are TRBV5-4 and TRBJ2-3; no firm D call. The CDR3 totals 14 residues. CDR1 and CDR2 from the germline V gene are SGHNT and YYREEE (reference sequence). The V gene lost 0 bases and the J gene lost 4 bases, with 9 bases spanning the gap. The CDR3 DNA reads TGTGCCAGCAGCTTGGGGGATAGAGCAGATACGCAGTATTTT. Amino acid sequence: CASSLGDRADTQYF. Using reference TRBV5-4 and TRBJ2-3 for the parts outside the CDR3, the full variable domain is ETGVTQSPTHLIKTRGQQVTLRCSSQSGHNTVSWYQQALGQGPQFIFQYYREEENGRGNFPPRFSGLQFPNYSSELNVNALELDDSALYLCASSLGDRADTQYFGPGTRLTVL.

V usage is TRBV20-1 and J usage is TRBJ2-1, with 7 nucleotides matching TRBD2. In germline, CDR1 is DFQATT, CDR2 SNEGSKA (reference sequence). The CDR3 is 16 amino acids. The V gene end was trimmed by 5 bases and the J gene end by 2 bases; junction bases not matched to a gene: 12. The CDR3 DNA follows: TGCAGTGCTGAGCGGGGCGGTGGCGGGACCTACAATGAGCAGTTCTTC. Its translation: CSAERGGGGTYNEQFF.

The gene calls are TRBV9 and TRBJ2-7, with D perhaps matching TRBD1 (7 bases). Germline CDR1 SGDLS, CDR2 YYNGEE. The CDR3 loop spans 15 amino acids. V gave up 0 bases and J gave up 4 bases, with 14 bases separating them. The chain's CDR3 is CASSVGQGAGYEQYF. As DNA, the CDR3 is TGTGCCAGCAGCGTAGGACAGGGTGCGGGGTACGAGCAGTACTTC.

Many counts were recorded for this clonotype. The chain uses TRBV7-8 and TRBJ2-1; 11 bases fit TRBD1. Trimming removed 1 base from V and 7 bases from J; junction bases left unmatched: 0. This CDR3 has 14 residues. Germline V gene lookup returns CDR1 SGHVS and CDR2 FQNEAQ. CDR3 protein: CASSLGDRGNEQFF. CDR3 nucleotides: TGTGCCAGCAGCTTAGGGGACAGGGGGAATGAGCAGTTCTTC.

The chain carries TRBV7-6 and TRBJ2-7; a possible D gene is TRBD1 (6 bases). Trimming pared 5 bases from V and 4 bases from J, leaving 15 bases between. Looked up from germline, CDR1 is SGHVS and CDR2 is FNYEAQ. The CDR3 has 14 residues. The DNA of the CDR3 is TGTGCCAGCAGCCCGACAGGCTCTCAATACGAGCAGTACTTC. Its protein is CASSPTGSQYEQYF.

The chain is built from TRBV15 and TRBJ1-1; D remains unclear. This CDR3 comprises 14 residues. Trimming left V 2 bases short and J 1 base short, with 8 bases between. CDR1 is LNHNV and CDR2 is YYDKDF in the germline V gene (reference sequence). CDR3 sequence (DNA): TGTGCCACCAGCAGATATCCAGCGAACACTGAAGCTTTCTTT. Translating it yields CATSRYPANTEAFF. The whole variable domain, remainder taken from reference TRBV15 and TRBJ1-1, is DAMVIQNPRYQVTQFGKPVTLSCSQTLNHNVMYWYQQKSSQAPKLLFHYYDKDFNNEADTPDNFQSRRPNTSFCFLDIRSPGLGDTAMYLCATSRYPANTEAFFGQGTRLTVV.

This chain links TRBV6-6 with TRBJ2-7; no clear D. The V end lost 6 bases, the J end lost 6 bases, and 21 bases lay between the germline ends. There are 15 residues in the CDR3. CDR1 is MNHNY, CDR2 SVGAGI, per germline (reference sequence). The CDR3 region has the DNA TGTGCCAGCAGACGGCTAGTAAGGCCCCCCGGCGAGCAGTACTTC. Translation: CASRRLVRPPGEQYF.

This clonotype appeared a single time. This sequence joins TRBV12-3 or TRBV12-4 and TRBJ1-6; the D is unclear. The germline V and J ends were trimmed by 6 bases and 11 bases, with 11 bases remaining between them. CDR3 length equals 12 residues. The CDR3 sequence is CASSPSGAPLHF. For the CDR3, the DNA is TGTGCCAGCAGCCCCTCCGGCGCACCCCTCCACTTT.

The table lists this clonotype with many counts. The chain carries TRBV7-2 and TRBJ2-7; tentatively, D is TRBD1 or TRBD2 (5 bases each). The CDR3 covers 14 residues. The germline CDR1 and CDR2 sequences are SGHTA and FQGNSA. V was clipped by 4 bases and J by 6 bases, with 16 bases between them. The CDR3 DNA sequence: TGTGCCAGCAGCTCGGGGACCACCAGCGGCGAGCAGTACTTC. It encodes CASSSGTTSGEQYF.

This clonotype appeared a few times. The chain couples TRBV10-3 to TRBJ2-1; a weak D match, TRBD2 (5 bases). V was clipped by 1 base and J by 1 base, with 8 bases between them. The CDR3 is 15 residues long. CDR1 and CDR2 from the germline V gene are ENHRY and SYGVKD. The CDR3 is CAISELGGSYNEQFF. The CDR3 DNA follows: TGTGCCATCAGTGAGTTAGGCGGGTCCTACAATGAGCAGTTCTTC.

This clonotype came up a few times. V usage is TRBV10-3 and J usage is TRBJ2-5; D gene uncertain. The CDR3 has 11 residues. With 6 bases removed from V and 7 bases from J, the gap between germline ends came to 9 bases. Looked up from germline, CDR1 is ENHRY and CDR2 is SYGVKD. CDR3 sequence: CAISWDGTQYF. DNA of the CDR3: TGTGCCATCAGCTGGGATGGGACCCAGTACTTC.

The table lists this clonotype with many counts. The J gene is TRBJ2-1, the V gene TRBV7-9, with D hard to call. Germline values: CDR1 SEHNR, CDR2 FQNEAQ (reference sequence). V was cut by 1 base and J by 2 bases, with 12 bases left in between. CDR3 length: 16 residues. This chain's CDR3 is CASSLVTTHPYNEQFF. The CDR3 DNA reads as TGTGCCAGCAGCTTAGTAACCACACACCCCTACAATGAGCAGTTCTTC.

The V call is TRBV6-2 or TRBV6-3, the J call TRBJ1-1; 10 positions agree with TRBD1. Germline lookup yields CDR1 MNHEY and CDR2 SVGEGT. This CDR3 comprises 16 residues. Unmatched junction bases numbered 13, after V lost 7 bases and J lost 5 bases. CDR3 residues: CASNPRDRGRGTEAFF. The CDR3 DNA is TGTGCCAGCAACCCCCGGGACAGGGGTCGCGGGACTGAAGCTTTCTTT.

This clonotype was picked up a small number of times. The V gene is TRBV15, the J gene TRBJ1-1, with D perhaps TRBD1 (5 bases). The V end lost 3 bases, the J end lost 8 bases, and 13 bases lay between the germline ends. The CDR3 consists of 13 residues. Germline assignment: CDR1 LNHNV and CDR2 YYDKDF (reference sequence). The CDR3 nucleotides are TGTGCCACCAGCAGGCGTGGTGGGGCAGAAGCTTTCTTT. Translating it yields CATSRRGGAEAFF.

The chain uses TRBV28 and TRBJ2-3; 7 bases agree with TRBD2. The CDR3 is 16 amino acids. The ends lost 6 bases at V and 4 bases at J; junction bases unmatched: 13. Germline values: CDR1 MDHEN, CDR2 SYDVKM. The CDR3 protein is CASSVTSPRTSDTQYF. The DNA for the CDR3 is TGTGCCAGCAGCGTGACTAGCCCACGTACTTCAGATACGCAGTATTTT.

V and J are TRBV11-2 and TRBJ2-7; D is ambiguous. Trimming cost V 2 bases and J 1 base, with 9 bases left between them. Germline V CDR1 and CDR2: SGHAT, FQNNGV. The CDR3 has 14 amino acids. The CDR3 bases are TGTGCCAGCAGCTTACCGGCCAGATCCTACGAGCAGTACTTC. The encoded protein is CASSLPARSYEQYF.

This clonotype was seen more than once but under ten times. V is TRBV4-1 and J is TRBJ1-5, with D unclear. CDR1 MGHRA and CDR2 YSYEKL come from the germline V gene. V was trimmed by 1 base and J by 8 bases, leaving 9 bases between them. The CDR3 consists of 13 residues. The CDR3: CASSQGRVEPQHF. CDR3 nucleotides: TGCGCCAGCAGCCAAGGCCGGGTGGAGCCCCAGCATTTT.

V usage is TRBV10-3 and J usage is TRBJ1-6; 9 positions match TRBD1. With 2 bases clipped from V and 5 bases from J, the junction kept 4 bases outside the gene matches. The CDR3 consists of 16 residues. The germline CDR1 and CDR2 sequences are ENHRY and SYGVKD. The CDR3 here is CAISETWTGDNSPLHF. DNA for the CDR3: TGTGCCATCAGTGAGACCTGGACAGGGGATAATTCACCCCTCCACTTT.

This clonotype appeared once. The DNA of the CDR3 is TGTGCCAGCAGCTTGCCAGGGGGTGGACAAGAGACCCAGTACTTC. It yields the protein CASSLPGGGQETQYF. V and J are TRBV5-4 and TRBJ2-5; 7 bases are a match to TRBD1. This CDR3 contains 15 residues. The germline V gene encodes CDR1 SGHNT and CDR2 YYREEE (reference sequence). J gave up 2 bases and V 1 base, and 5 bases lay outside the gene matches.

The genes are TRBV7-2 and TRBJ2-5; 7 bases fit TRBD1. Germline CDR1 reads SGHTA; CDR2 reads FQGNSA. This CDR3 is 14 amino acids long. V dropped 5 bases and J dropped 5; count of bases not matched to a gene: 8. As DNA, the CDR3 is TGTGCCAGCAGCCGTAAGGGGGCTAGCGAGACCCAGTACTTC. It is translated as CASSRKGASETQYF.

The gene calls are TRBV7-2 and TRBJ2-7; D may be TRBD1 or TRBD2 (6 bases each). V was pared by 5 bases and J by 2 bases, with 13 bases between. There are 14 residues in the CDR3. Per germline, CDR1 SGHTA and CDR2 FQGNSA. The CDR3 loop reads CASSPMGGTYEQYF. CDR3 DNA: TGTGCCAGCAGCCCGATGGGGGGCACCTACGAGCAGTACTTC.

This clonotype was seen repeatedly, ten times or more. The rearrangement joins TRBV7-9 to TRBJ1-2; D not certain. The germline V and J ends were trimmed by 5 bases and 2 bases, with 12 bases remaining between them. Germline values: CDR1 SEHNR, CDR2 FQNEAQ (reference sequence). The CDR3 covers 14 residues. CDR3 loop: CASSPGEGNYGYTF. The CDR3 nucleotides read TGTGCCAGCAGCCCCGGTGAAGGAAACTATGGCTACACCTTC.

DNA for the CDR3: TGCAGTGCTAGAGACCCTCGGGGGCCCGGTACGGCCCAGTACTTC. This translates into CSARDPRGPGTAQYF. The chain has TRBV20-1 and TRBJ2-5, with D possibly called TRBD1 or TRBD2 (6 bases each). Germline V gene data show CDR1 as DFQATT and CDR2 as SNEGSKA (reference sequence). Trimming cost V 0 bases and J 9 bases, with 20 bases left between them. The CDR3 spans 15 residues.

The chain joins TRBV7-8 to TRBJ2-3; the D gene is possibly TRBD2 (6 bases). The CDR3 spans 17 residues. V lost 5 bases to trimming and J lost 4 bases, with 22 bases between them. CDR1 and CDR2 from the germline V gene are SGHVS and FQNEAQ. This chain's CDR3 is CASSPTFRESSADTQYF. In DNA, the CDR3 is TGTGCCAGCAGCCCGACTTTTCGGGAGAGCAGCGCAGATACGCAGTATTTT.

This clonotype has only a few counts. The chain combines TRBV6-7 with TRBJ2-4, with D unresolved. TRBV6-7 is an ORF; its function is uncertain. Trimming shortened V by 0 bases and J by 4 bases, and 16 bases separated the two germline ends. The CDR3 contains 17 residues. CDR3 in amino acids: CASSYSMAGGWKNIQYF. The CDR3 DNA follows: TGTGCCAGCAGTTACTCGATGGCAGGCGGCTGGAAAAACATTCAGTACTTC.

The chain carries TRBV28 and TRBJ1-5; a weak D match, TRBD1 (5 bases). The CDR3 loop spans 14 amino acids. Trimming removed 5 bases from V and 6 bases from J, with 14 bases in between. Germline values: CDR1 MDHEN, CDR2 SYDVKM. The CDR3 sequence: CASSPPGSGQPQHF. CDR3 DNA: TGTGCCAGCAGTCCCCCAGGGAGTGGTCAGCCCCAGCATTTT. The variable domain in full, with the rest retrieved from reference TRBV28 and TRBJ1-5, is DVKVTQSSRYLVKRTGEKVFLECVQDMDHENMFWYRQDPGLGLRLIYFSYDVKMKEKGDIPEGYSVSREKKERFSLILESASTNQTSMYLCASSPPGSGQPQHFGDGTRLSIL.

This sequence joins TRBV6-6 and TRBJ1-1; weak D call: TRBD1 (5 bases). The germline CDR1 and CDR2 sequences are MNHNY and SVGAGI (reference sequence). Trimming shortened V by 5 bases and J by 0 bases, and 16 bases separated the two germline ends. The CDR3 consists of 16 residues. Here the CDR3 reads CASSPLKGAMNTEAFF. The CDR3 DNA sequence: TGTGCCAGCAGTCCTCTAAAAGGGGCCATGAACACTGAAGCTTTCTTT.

This clonotype has a handful of counts. The genes are TRBV12-3 or TRBV12-4 and TRBJ1-2, with D perhaps matching TRBD1 (5 bases). V gave up 7 bases and J gave up 7 bases, with 16 bases separating them. The CDR3 consists of 13 residues. DNA of the CDR3: TGTGCCAGCAAAAACCCGTGGGGCACTGGCTACACCTTC. Residues: CASKNPWGTGYTF.

This clonotype was seen more than once but under ten times. The genes are TRBV5-6 and TRBJ1-5; possibly TRBD1 for D (6 bases). The germline V gene has CDR1 SGHDT and CDR2 YYEEEE. The CDR3 runs 16 residues. Trimming shortened V by 1 base and J by 1 base, and 12 bases separated the two germline ends. The CDR3 DNA reads TGTGCCAGCAGCTTGATGGGGGGCATGAGCAATCAGCCCCAGCATTTT. This sequence encodes CASSLMGGMSNQPQHF.